This TCR beta chain is drawn from a study of blood T cell repertoires in COVID-19. Across the study: The United States, Italy and Spain were the sources of the acute and convalescent COVID-19 samples. Sample material is recorded as cDNA or gDNA derived from T cells, B-cell-depleted T cells, or PBMCs.

The CDR3 loop spans 16 amino acids. From germline, CDR1 is LGHNA and CDR2 YNFKEQ. V was shortened by 1 base and J by 4 bases, with 14 bases between the two germline ends. This clone appeared once. Data came from immunoSEQ multiplex PCR; TCRdb stores just in-frame clones and leaves some out. The sample records around 250,000 clones, about 89% being singletons. The age range of participants was about 18 to 100 years, with residence in about two dozen US areas. Each participant's cohort was designated according to participant-reported clinical history. Input material: PBMCs or T cells enriched from blood (not recorded which). The rearrangement uses TRBV4-2 and TRBJ1-3, with D perhaps matching TRBD1 (5 bases). The receptor was derived from a woman younger than 45 who had recovered from COVID-19. CDR3 region: CASSQAGETAGNTIYF. DNA of the CDR3: TGTGCCAGCAGCCAAGCGGGGGAGACAGCCGGAAACACCATATATTTT.